This TCR beta chain was captured in a study of cytomegalovirus exposure and HLA in healthy donors. The PCR ran on 60 Vbeta and 13 Jbeta primers. Method: immunoSEQ multiplex PCR; TCRdb's copy keeps in-frame clones and lacks some. The sample has 120,000 to 150,000 clones; around three quarters are singletons. The TCR comes from a woman in her 40s in good health and CMV-seronegative. The sequencing sample was made of PBMCs.

The CDR3 here is CSVQVQSNTEAFF. Written as DNA, the CDR3 is TGCAGCGTCCAGGTACAGTCGAACACTGAAGCTTTCTTT. The V and J genes are TRBV29-1 and TRBJ1-1; no reliable D call. The V end was cut by 6 bases, the J end by 1 base, with 12 bases between. Germline-derived CDR1 and CDR2 are SQVTM and ANQGSEA. CDR3 length: 13 residues.